Below are 13 T cell receptor beta chains sequenced from a single sample in a study of T-cell memory formation after mild COVID-19. MiXCR, applied by TCRdb to the 5' RACE reads, yields one record per CDR3 protein. The table includes 530,000 or so distinct CDR3 sequences, approximately 15% detected once. The source material was PBMCs or a T cell subset sorted from them (not recorded which). The receptors stem from an adult woman who had mild COVID-19 (a few samples of this study predate the infection). Cell type and time point are not known.

This clonotype appeared a few times. The J gene is TRBJ2-3, the V gene TRBV7-6, with 11 bases matching TRBD2. The CDR3 has 15 residues. V dropped 3 bases and J dropped 3; count of bases not matched to a gene: 2. From germline, CDR1 is SGHVS and CDR2 FNYEAQ. The CDR3 DNA is TGTGCCAGCAGCTTTAGCGGGGGGGCAACAGATACGCAGTATTTT. Translated: CASSFSGGATDTQYF.

This clonotype showed up just a few times. The CDR3 nucleotides are TGTGCCAGCGGGACCGCTCCCTCCTACAATGAGCAGTTCTTC. Translating gives CASGTAPSYNEQFF. This chain connects TRBV6-1 to TRBJ2-1; D tentatively reads TRBD1 or TRBD2 (5 bases each). CDR3 length equals 14 residues. Trimming pared 8 bases from V and 0 bases from J, leaving 11 bases between. The germline CDR1 and CDR2 sequences are MNHNS and SASEGT.

The genes are TRBV7-9 and TRBJ2-5, with D perhaps given as TRBD1 or TRBD2 (5 bases each). Trimming removed 3 bases at V and 5 bases at J, with 13 bases between. Germline loops: CDR1 SEHNR, CDR2 FQNEAQ (reference sequence). The CDR3 is 14 amino acids. In nucleotides, the CDR3 is TGTGCCAGCAGCTTGGGGACCCCAGGGGAGACCCAGTACTTC. Translation gives CASSLGTPGETQYF.

The genes are TRBV15 and TRBJ1-1, with a weak D call TRBD1 (6 bases). Germline CDR1 reads LNHNV; CDR2 reads YYDKDF (reference sequence). With 3 bases removed from V and 6 bases from J, the gap between germline ends came to 11 bases. The CDR3 extends over 13 amino acids. The CDR3 loop is CATSSKQGPEAFF. The CDR3 nucleotides are TGTGCCACCAGCAGTAAACAGGGTCCTGAAGCTTTCTTT.

This chain links TRBV4-2 with TRBJ2-5; 9 bases line up with TRBD1. This CDR3 is 18 amino acids long. The germline gives CDR1 LGHNA, CDR2 YNFKEQ. After removal of 0 bases from V and 4 bases from J, the junction contained 12 bases not matched to a gene. CDR3 residues: CASSQERGQGRGAETQYF. In DNA form, the CDR3 reads TGTGCCAGCAGCCAAGAGAGGGGACAGGGCCGGGGGGCAGAGACCCAGTACTTC.

For the CDR3, the DNA is TGTGCCAGCCCCTGGGCGTCCAAAGAGACCCAGTACTTC. Its protein product is CASPWASKETQYF. The rearrangement links TRBV27 to TRBJ2-5; D remains ambiguous. The germline gives CDR1 MNHEY, CDR2 SMNVEV (reference sequence). This CDR3 comprises 13 residues. The germline V and J ends were trimmed by 8 bases and 3 bases, with 13 bases remaining between them.

This clonotype was observed a few times. The chain has TRBV9 and TRBJ1-6; no firm D call. CDR3 size: 15 residues. Looked up from germline, CDR1 is SGDLS and CDR2 is YYNGEE. The V end was cut by 2 bases, the J end by 5 bases, with 11 bases between. The CDR3 here is CASSVSWQNNSPLHF. The CDR3 bases are TGTGCCAGCAGCGTTTCGTGGCAGAATAATTCACCCCTCCACTTT.

This clonotype was seen more than once but under ten times. The CDR3 DNA reads TGCAGTGCTAGGGAAAGGGGCTCTAACTATGGCTACACCTTC. Translated, it gives CSARERGSNYGYTF. This chain links TRBV20-1 with TRBJ1-2; D is possibly TRBD1 (5 bases). The V end was cut by 3 bases, the J end by 0 bases, with 11 bases between. CDR1 is DFQATT, CDR2 SNEGSKA, per germline (reference sequence). The CDR3 runs 14 residues.

The rearrangement uses TRBV20-1 and TRBJ2-7; the match to TRBD2 covers 8 bases. CDR1 is DFQATT, CDR2 SNEGSKA, per germline (reference sequence). The CDR3 covers 14 residues. The ends lost 3 bases at V and 5 bases at J; junction bases unmatched: 9. CDR3 region: CSASWASGPHEQYF. CDR3 coding DNA: TGCAGTGCTAGTTGGGCTAGCGGGCCCCACGAGCAGTACTTC.

This clonotype has a single count. The chain employs TRBV5-8 and TRBJ2-7; 9 positions match TRBD2. The junction had 7 bases not matched to a gene; V was cut back by 2 bases and J by 4 bases. Germline CDR1 reads SGHTS; CDR2 reads YDEGEE. There are 15 residues in the CDR3. CDR3 residues: CASSFLAGGRYEQYF. The CDR3 DNA reads as TGTGCCAGCAGCTTCCTGGCGGGGGGGCGGTACGAGCAGTACTTC. The full variable domain, completed using reference TRBV5-8 and TRBJ2-7, is EAGVTQSPTHLIKTRGQQATLRCSPISGHTSVYWYQQALGLGLQFLLWYDEGEERNRGNFPPRFSGRQFPNYSSELNVNALELEDSALYLCASSFLAGGRYEQYFGPGTRLTVT.

V gene TRBV4-3 combines with J gene TRBJ2-5, with a weak D call TRBD1 (6 bases). V was pared by 0 bases and J by 5 bases, with 13 bases between. Germline assignment: CDR1 LGHNA and CDR2 YSLEER. This CDR3 comprises 15 residues. The CDR3 region has the DNA TGCGCCAGCAGCCAAGATCGCCTGGGGGCTGAGACCCAGTACTTC. Translated: CASSQDRLGAETQYF.

The chain carries TRBV29-1 and TRBJ2-1; D might be TRBD1 or TRBD2, each matching 6 bases. Germline CDR1 and CDR2: SQVTM and ANQGSEA. This CDR3 is 14 amino acids long. The germline V and J ends were trimmed by 3 bases and 1 base, with 10 bases remaining between them. In nucleotides, the CDR3 is TGCAGCGTTGAGGACAGCGGGTCCTACAATGAGCAGTTCTTC. The encoded protein is CSVEDSGSYNEQFF.

This clonotype was seen a handful of times. This chain uses TRBV24-1 with TRBJ1-5; 7 bases line up with TRBD1. Looked up from germline, CDR1 is KGHDR and CDR2 is SFDVKD. This CDR3 spans 16 amino acids. V dropped 5 bases and J dropped 1; count of bases not matched to a gene: 7. DNA for the CDR3: TGTGCCACCAGTGCCGCGACAGGGTTCAGCAATCAGCCCCAGCATTTT. Its translation is CATSAATGFSNQPQHF.